This is a list of T cell receptor beta chains from one sample in a study of T cell responses to AZD1222 COVID-19 vaccine. Some clones are missing from TCRdb's copy, which holds only in-frame ones; the method was immunoSEQ multiplex PCR. The data hold 90,000 to 150,000 clones, with 87% observed a single time. Here the sequenced sample was peripheral blood, taken 28 days after the second AZD1222 dose. The receptor set was obtained from an adult who received the AZD1222 COVID-19 vaccine. Each CDR3 is given with its conserved first and last residue. D genes are given only for firm matches. Rows give clone size only sometimes, using once, few, many, or a class for an expanded clone.

TGTGCCAGCGGGACACCCGAAGGGGGGACTGAAGCTTTCTTT	CASGTPEGGTEAFF	.	TRBJ1-1	.	TRBV9
TGTGCCAGCAGTGAGTGGGGGACAGTACTCAATGAAAAACTGTTTTTT	CASSEWGTVLNEKLFF	TRBD1	TRBJ1-4	.	TRBV28
TGTGCCAGCAGTTCGTATGGGGGACAAAATGGCTACACCTTC	CASSSYGGQNGYTF	.	TRBJ1-2	.	TRBV6-2/TRBV6-3
TGTGCCAGCAGTTTTGGACTTCGTAGGGGTCAGCCCCAGCATTTT	CASSFGLRRGQPQHF	.	TRBJ1-5	few	TRBV6-2/TRBV6-3
TGTGCCAGTAGTACCGGGACAGGGGATAATTCACCCCTCCACTTT	CASSTGTGDNSPLHF	TRBD1	TRBJ1-6	.	TRBV19
TGTGCCACCAGCAGAGCCCCGACAGGGTCCCTACGCTTTAACTATGGCTACACCTTC	CATSRAPTGSLRFNYGYTF	TRBD1	TRBJ1-2	.	TRBV15
TGTGCCAGCAGTTACCCTGGACGATCCTACGAGCAGTACTTC	CASSYPGRSYEQYF	.	TRBJ2-7	.	TRBV6-2/TRBV6-3
TGTGCCAGCAGGCTCCCCCCGGGACAGGGGAGGAATGAGCAGTTCTTC	CASRLPPGQGRNEQFF	TRBD1	TRBJ2-1	.	TRBV28
TGTGCCAGCACTGACGGGACCTATAATTCACCCCTCCACTTT	CASTDGTYNSPLHF	.	TRBJ1-6	once	TRBV2
TGCGCCAGCAGCCCCAGACAGGGACCCGGGGAGCTGTTTTTT	CASSPRQGPGELFF	TRBD1	TRBJ2-2	.	TRBV5-1
TGTGCCAGCAGCCCCCGGGACAGGCCGAACACTGAAGCTTTCTTT	CASSPRDRPNTEAFF	TRBD1	TRBJ1-1	.	TRBV7-6
TGTGCCAGCAGTTACGAAGTGACCGACACCGGGGAGCTGTTTTTT	CASSYEVTDTGELFF	.	TRBJ2-2	.	TRBV6-2/TRBV6-3
TGTGCCAGCAGGCCCCAGGGGACCTACGAGCAGTACTTC	CASRPQGTYEQYF	.	TRBJ2-7	.	TRBV28
TGTGCCAGCAGAGGATCGAGGGGGGCTCAGTACTTC	CASRGSRGAQYF	.	TRBJ2-4	.	TRBV13
TGTGCCATCAGTGAAGGGACAGGGGGTAATCAGCCCCAGCATTTT	CAISEGTGGNQPQHF	TRBD1	TRBJ1-5	.	TRBV10-3
TGTGCCAGCAGCTTTACGGGCACGGCTCGCAATGAGCAGTTCTTC	CASSFTGTARNEQFF	.	TRBJ2-1	few	TRBV7-9
TGTGCCAGCAGTCCCCTCCACACGGGGCTAGCCAAAAACATTCAGTACTTC	CASSPLHTGLAKNIQYF	.	TRBJ2-4	.	TRBV6-6
TGTGCCAGCAGTGAGGGACAGGTCAATCAGCCCCAGCATTTT	CASSEGQVNQPQHF	TRBD1	TRBJ1-5	.	TRBV6-1
TGTGCCAGCAGCCGAGGGGGTGGGGAGGGCAATCAGCCCCAGCATTTT	CASSRGGGEGNQPQHF	.	TRBJ1-5	.	TRBV7-8
TGTGCCAGCAGCCTGAACACCGGGGAGCTGTTTTTT	CASSLNTGELFF	.	TRBJ2-2	.	TRBV6-2/TRBV6-3
TGTGCCAGCTCACCGGGACCCCACGTAGAGCTCGAGCAGTACTTC	CASSPGPHVELEQYF	.	TRBJ2-7	.	TRBV18
TGTGCCAGTAGTAGTACAGGGGGCGAAGTCCTTTACGGCTATGGCTACACCTTC	CASSSTGGEVLYGYGYTF	TRBD1	TRBJ1-2	once	TRBV19
TGTGCCAGCAGAGAGTACAATGAGCAGTTCTTC	CASREYNEQFF	.	TRBJ2-1	.	TRBV3-1/TRBV3-2
TGTGCCAGCAGCAGTCTCGGACAGGGGGCGCGTCTCGGCTATGGCTACACCTTC	CASSSLGQGARLGYGYTF	TRBD1	TRBJ1-2	.	TRBV5-6
TGTGCCAGCAGGAAAGACTACGAGCAGTACTTC	CASRKDYEQYF	.	TRBJ2-7	once	TRBV7-9
TGTGCCTGGGGGTTACAGGGAAATCAGCCCCAGCATTTT	CAWGLQGNQPQHF	.	TRBJ1-5	few	TRBV30
TGTGCCAGCAGTTATTCCAGGGGGCAGCGTCAGCCCCAGCATTTT	CASSYSRGQRQPQHF	TRBD1	TRBJ1-5	.	TRBV6-2/TRBV6-3
TGTGCCAGCAGTTCCCCGGGGCAGGTGAACACTGAAGCTTTCTTT	CASSSPGQVNTEAFF	.	TRBJ1-1	.	TRBV6-2/TRBV6-3
TGTGCCAGCAGCCCCAGGGGGACAGGGGGTATGTATGAGCAGTTCTTC	CASSPRGTGGMYEQFF	TRBD1	TRBJ2-1	once	TRBV7-9
TGTGCCAGCAGTGAAGCGAGAACAGCCCTCTATGGCTACACCTTC	CASSEARTALYGYTF	.	TRBJ1-2	.	TRBV6-1
TGTGCCAGCAGCGCCAACCGACTCTGGGAGACCCAGTACTTC	CASSANRLWETQYF	.	TRBJ2-5	.	TRBV9
TGTGCCAGCAGCGTAGCTCTTCAGGGTGAAGCTTTCTTT	CASSVALQGEAFF	.	TRBJ1-1	.	TRBV9
TGTGCCAGTAGTATTTGGGGGACTCATGGCTACACCTTC	CASSIWGTHGYTF	.	TRBJ1-2	.	TRBV19
TGTGCCAGCAGCTTAGGGAGGGGAGGGGGTCACGCTGAAGCTTTCTTT	CASSLGRGGGHAEAFF	.	TRBJ1-1	few	TRBV7-2
TGCGCCAGCAGCTTGGAGGTTATCTCCTACGAGCAGTACTTC	CASSLEVISYEQYF	.	TRBJ2-7	few	TRBV5-1
TGTGCCAGCAGCCCTCCAGGGTATTGGGGCAATTCACCCCTCCACTTT	CASSPPGYWGNSPLHF	.	TRBJ1-6	.	TRBV7-9